The 32 T cell receptor beta chains below come from one sample, sequenced in a study of response to subunit inactivated influenza vaccine. TCRdb re-called the RT-PCR reads through MiXCR, storing one row per CDR3 protein. Here the sample spans approximately 490,000 distinct CDR3 sequences, under 8.5% being singletons. The sequencing here drew on PBMCs from blood, taken about 24 months after vaccination. These receptors were collected from a man between 45 and 75 years old who received an inactivated influenza vaccine.

In this sample, this clonotype turned up many times. The chain carries TRBV20-1 and TRBJ2-1, with D possibly TRBD1 on 6 matching bases. Looked up from germline, CDR1 is DFQATT and CDR2 is SNEGSKA (reference sequence). The V end lost 2 bases, the J end lost 7 bases, and 15 bases lay between the germline ends. The CDR3 sequence is 14 residues long. This chain's CDR3 is CSARKQGNKNEQFF. CDR3 in DNA: TGCAGTGCTAGAAAACAGGGAAATAAAAATGAGCAGTTCTTC.

This clonotype was detected a few times. The rearrangement uses TRBV15 and TRBJ2-1, with TRBD2 as a possible D gene (5 bases). The germline V gene encodes CDR1 LNHNV and CDR2 YYDKDF (reference sequence). V lost 5 bases to trimming and J lost 8 bases, with 13 bases between them. This CDR3 has 13 amino acids. CDR3 in DNA: TGTGCCACCAGCCTCGGTCCCGGGGATGAGCAGTTCTTC. Its translation: CATSLGPGDEQFF.

This clonotype was seen more than once but under ten times. This chain uses TRBV20-1 with TRBJ2-7, with TRBD2 matching over 11 bases. Trimming cost V 5 bases and J 1 base; bases outside gene matches: 7. CDR1 is DFQATT and CDR2 is SNEGSKA in the germline V gene (reference sequence). This CDR3 has 15 amino acids. This CDR3 is CSAGGTSGLSYEQYF. The DNA of the CDR3 is TGCAGTGCTGGAGGGACTAGCGGACTGTCCTACGAGCAGTACTTC.

This clonotype was picked up a small number of times. The V call is TRBV5-1, the J call TRBJ1-1; D is unresolved. Germline V gene sequence: CDR1 SGHRS, CDR2 YFSETQ. The CDR3 consists of 14 residues. Trimming shortened V by 0 bases and J by 5 bases, and 11 bases separated the two germline ends. Written as DNA, the CDR3 is TGCGCCAGCAGCTTGGGTTACGAAGGGACTGAAGCTTTCTTT. This encodes CASSLGYEGTEAFF. The variable domain in full, with the rest retrieved from reference TRBV5-1 and TRBJ1-1, is KAGVTQTPRYLIKTRGQQVTLSCSPISGHRSVSWYQQTPGQGLQFLFEYFSETQRNKGNFPGRFSGRQFSNSRSEMNVSTLELGDSALYLCASSLGYEGTEAFFGQGTRLTVV.

The table lists this clonotype with many counts. V gene TRBV11-1 combines with J gene TRBJ2-3; 8 nucleotides agree with TRBD2. V lost 5 bases and J lost 10; bases outside the gene matches: 23. The germline V gene encodes CDR1 SGHAT and CDR2 FQDESV (reference sequence). The CDR3 covers 18 residues. This CDR3 reads CASSPPIGLAGMNEAQYF. The DNA for the CDR3 is TGTGCCAGCAGCCCCCCTATCGGGCTAGCGGGTATGAATGAAGCGCAGTATTTT.

The V and J genes are TRBV7-9 and TRBJ1-3; D possibly corresponds to TRBD1 (5 bases). Trimming took off 8 bases at V and 1 base at J, with 15 bases between the two ends. The CDR3 runs to 15 residues. Germline V gene lookup returns CDR1 SEHNR and CDR2 FQNEAQ (reference sequence). The CDR3 DNA follows: TGTGCCAGCGAGAGTGCGGGGGGATCTGGAAACACCATATATTTT. This translates into CASESAGGSGNTIYF.

The chain combines TRBV7-2 with TRBJ2-3; D ambiguous. Per germline, CDR1 SGHTA and CDR2 FQGNSA. The CDR3 is 15 residues long. V lost 5 bases to trimming and J lost 1 base, with 13 bases between them. The CDR3 protein is CASSLDGVRTDTQYF. As DNA, the CDR3 is TGTGCCAGCAGCCTTGATGGGGTACGCACAGATACGCAGTATTTT.

This clonotype came up a few times. This chain uses TRBV10-3 with TRBJ2-5; the D gene is possibly TRBD1 (6 bases). CDR1 ENHRY and CDR2 SYGVKD come from the germline V gene. This CDR3 contains 15 residues. V shed 3 bases and J shed 4 bases, with 15 bases lying between them. CDR3 sequence reads: CAISDRGGAGETQYF. In DNA, the CDR3 is TGTGCCATCAGTGATCGAGGGGGAGCTGGAGAGACCCAGTACTTC.

The sample holds a few counts of this clonotype. This chain joins TRBV3-1 and TRBJ2-3; 12 nucleotides agree with TRBD2. The CDR3 loop spans 16 amino acids. The junction had 9 bases not matched to a gene; V was cut back by 1 base and J by 10 bases. The germline CDR1 and CDR2 sequences are LGHDT and YNNKEL (reference sequence). Here the CDR3 reads CASSQAASGRAGPQYF. CDR3 in DNA: TGTGCCAGCAGCCAAGCAGCTAGCGGGAGGGCCGGTCCGCAGTATTTT.

This clonotype has ten or more counts. The V and J genes are TRBV5-1 and TRBJ2-5; tentatively, D is TRBD1 (6 bases). In germline, CDR1 is SGHRS, CDR2 YFSETQ. Between the trimmed V and J ends, which lost 7 bases and 4 bases, there was a span of 14 bases. The CDR3 totals 13 residues. This chain's CDR3 is CASGAGARETQYF. The CDR3 nucleotides read TGCGCCAGCGGGGCAGGGGCCAGAGAGACCCAGTACTTC.

The rearrangement links TRBV12-3 or TRBV12-4 to TRBJ1-6; D is perhaps TRBD1 (6 bases). Deletions cut 2 bases from V and 10 bases from J, with 12 bases between. CDR3 length: 14 amino acids. For the CDR3, the DNA is TGTGCCAGCAGTTTATCGGACAGAGGATCACCCCTCCACTTT. Its translation is CASSLSDRGSPLHF.

The gene calls are TRBV20-1 and TRBJ2-7; D is perhaps TRBD2 (6 bases). Germline V gene data show CDR1 as DFQATT and CDR2 as SNEGSKA (reference sequence). V dropped 1 base and J dropped 5 bases, with 12 bases sitting between them. CDR3 size: 13 residues. Here the CDR3 reads CSARGRGSHEQYF. CDR3 coding DNA: TGCAGTGCTAGAGGGAGGGGCAGTCACGAGCAGTACTTC.

This clonotype has at least ten counts. J is TRBJ2-1 and V is TRBV11-2; 8 nucleotides match TRBD1. Germline lookup yields CDR1 SGHAT and CDR2 FQNNGV. J was trimmed by 0 bases and V by 1 base; bases with no gene match: 2. This CDR3 contains 16 residues. The CDR3 spells CASSLVGTGSYNEQFF. DNA of the CDR3: TGTGCCAGCAGCTTAGTCGGGACAGGCTCCTACAATGAGCAGTTCTTC.

This clonotype has more than one count but fewer than ten. The rearrangement uses TRBV27 and TRBJ2-5; no firm D call. CDR3 size: 14 residues. V was shortened by 5 bases and J by 1 base, with 11 bases between the two germline ends. The V gene's germline CDR1 is MNHEY and CDR2 SMNVEV (reference sequence). In DNA form, the CDR3 reads TGTGCCAGCAGTAAGAGGAGCCCCCAAGAGACCCAGTACTTC. The encoded protein is CASSKRSPQETQYF.

In this sample, this clonotype turned up a few times. V is TRBV5-1 and J is TRBJ2-4, with TRBD2 identical over 14 bases. V lost 4 bases and J lost 8; bases outside the gene matches: 8. The CDR3 length is 16 residues. Germline lookup yields CDR1 SGHRS and CDR2 YFSETQ. The CDR3 is CASSVTSGGALDIQYF. CDR3 sequence (DNA): TGCGCCAGCAGCGTGACTAGCGGGGGGGCCTTGGACATTCAGTACTTC.

The genes are TRBV20-1 and TRBJ2-3; the match to TRBD2 covers 11 bases. Germline CDR1 is DFQATT and CDR2 is SNEGSKA (reference sequence). This CDR3 has 16 residues. V dropped 1 base and J dropped 6; count of bases not matched to a gene: 9. CDR3 protein: CSARALSGGARDTQYF. The CDR3 bases are TGCAGTGCTAGAGCACTTAGCGGGGGGGCAAGGGATACGCAGTATTTT.

This clonotype was observed a handful of times. The rearrangement uses TRBV5-1 and TRBJ2-7, with 10 bases identical to TRBD2. The CDR3 consists of 13 residues. The germline CDR1 and CDR2 sequences are SGHRS and YFSETQ. With V trimmed by 2 bases and J by 5 bases, 1 base remained unmatched. The CDR3 spells CASSFGTSDEQYF. The DNA of the CDR3 is TGCGCCAGCAGCTTTGGGACTAGCGACGAGCAGTACTTC.

This rearrangement joins TRBV7-2 to TRBJ2-3, with D maybe TRBD2 (5 bases). Trimming cost V 1 base and J 2 bases, with 10 bases left between them. The CDR3 runs 15 residues. CDR1 is SGHTA, CDR2 FQGNSA, per germline. In DNA form, the CDR3 reads TGTGCCAGCAGCTTAGGGGGAGCTTTCACAGATACGCAGTATTTT. It encodes CASSLGGAFTDTQYF.

The chain employs TRBV10-2 and TRBJ2-7; 9 bases are a match to TRBD2. The V gene end was trimmed by 7 bases and the J gene end by 3 bases; junction bases not matched to a gene: 7. Germline V gives CDR1 WSHSY, CDR2 SAAADI. The CDR3 is made up of 14 amino acids. The CDR3 DNA sequence: TGCGCCAGCAATGTCGGTAGCGGGGGCTACGAGCAGTACTTC. Amino acid sequence: CASNVGSGGYEQYF.

This clonotype was counted ten times or more. The J gene is TRBJ2-3, the V gene TRBV4-1, with D perhaps TRBD1 (6 bases). Germline CDR1 and CDR2: MGHRA and YSYEKL. This CDR3 spans 15 amino acids. The germline V and J ends were trimmed by 2 bases and 3 bases, with 12 bases remaining between them. The CDR3 DNA is TGCGCCAGCAGCCAAAGGGGGAATCCAACAGATACGCAGTATTTT. Translated: CASSQRGNPTDTQYF.

The V gene is TRBV14, the J gene TRBJ2-4; tentative D call: TRBD1 (6 bases). The CDR3 spans 14 residues. V gave up 3 bases and J gave up 4 bases, with 10 bases separating them. Germline CDR1 and CDR2: SGHDN and FVKESK. The CDR3 sequence is CASSQAGAKNIQYF. CDR3 sequence (DNA): TGTGCCAGCAGCCAGGCAGGGGCAAAAAACATTCAGTACTTC.

This clonotype was observed at least ten times. The chain carries TRBV12-3 or TRBV12-4 and TRBJ2-7; D is unclear. The CDR3 is 14 residues long. V lost 3 bases, J lost 0 bases, and 9 bases lay in between. The CDR3 DNA is TGTGCCAGCAGTTTGGACCTCAGCTCCTACGAGCAGTACTTC. This encodes CASSLDLSSYEQYF.

This clonotype has just a few counts. The chain couples TRBV28 to TRBJ2-1, with 14 bases identical to TRBD2. The length of the CDR3 is 16 residues. Germline CDR1 MDHEN, CDR2 SYDVKM. The trim removed 7 bases at V and 5 bases at J, leaving 7 bases unmatched. The CDR3 here is CASISTSGRANNEQFF. In nucleotides, the CDR3 is TGTGCCAGCATCTCGACTAGCGGGAGGGCCAACAATGAGCAGTTCTTC.

This clonotype was found a few times. The rearrangement links TRBV5-7 to TRBJ2-5; a possible D gene is TRBD1 (6 bases). TRBV5-7 is assigned to the ORF class and has an uncertain function. The CDR3 has 16 residues. V lost 2 bases and J 1 base, leaving 15 bases between the germline ends. For the CDR3, the DNA is TGTGCCAGCAGCTTTGGACAGCCAAATAGCCAAGAGACCCAGTACTTC. It codes for CASSFGQPNSQETQYF.

This clonotype was counted at least ten times. The V call is TRBV12-3 or TRBV12-4, the J call TRBJ2-1; 15 nucleotides match TRBD2. With V trimmed by 8 bases and J by 0 bases, 8 bases remained unmatched. The CDR3 totals 18 residues. CDR3 sequence: CASQHGTSGGRSYNEQFF. As DNA, the CDR3 is TGTGCCAGCCAACATGGGACTAGCGGGGGGCGCTCCTACAATGAGCAGTTCTTC.

This clonotype has at least ten counts. This rearrangement joins TRBV7-8 to TRBJ2-5; D is unclear. V lost 5 bases and J lost 6, with 7 bases in between. Germline CDR1 SGHVS, CDR2 FQNEAQ. There are 11 residues in the CDR3. The CDR3 DNA follows: TGTGCCAGCAGCCAAGCCCAGACCCAGTACTTC. Protein: CASSQAQTQYF.

This clonotype occurred a few times. The genes are TRBV6-1 and TRBJ2-4; TRBD2 matches at 7 bases. Trimming cost V 4 bases and J 9 bases; bases outside gene matches: 6. CDR1 is MNHNS and CDR2 is SASEGT in the germline V gene. The CDR3 is 13 residues long. The CDR3 sequence: CASSGSGGTIQYF. The CDR3 region has the DNA TGTGCCAGCAGTGGTTCCGGGGGGACCATTCAGTACTTC.

There are many counts of this clonotype. The gene calls are TRBV5-1 and TRBJ2-3; D is unresolved. The germline CDR1 and CDR2 sequences are SGHRS and YFSETQ. Trimming took 1 base from V and 2 from J, leaving 14 bases between them. This CDR3 has 16 residues. This chain's CDR3 is CASSLYPYGNTDTQYF. The DNA for the CDR3 is TGCGCCAGCAGCTTGTATCCCTACGGTAACACAGATACGCAGTATTTT.

This clonotype was observed many times. This chain uses TRBV11-1 with TRBJ2-4; D is possibly TRBD2 (6 bases). The CDR3 spans 19 residues. The V end was cut by 5 bases, the J end by 0 bases, with 23 bases between. CDR1 is SGHAT, CDR2 FQDESV, per germline (reference sequence). This CDR3 is CASSPGWRDPNLAKNIQYF. The CDR3 nucleotides read TGTGCCAGCAGCCCTGGCTGGAGGGACCCTAATTTAGCCAAAAACATTCAGTACTTC.

For this clonotype: The germline gene is not matched at one end of the junction; a read error may be the cause. J is TRBJ2-2 and V is TRBV5-1, with TRBD2 matching 8 bases. CDR1 is SGHRS and CDR2 is YFSETQ in the germline V gene. CDR3 size: 15 residues. The CDR3 is CASSLYISGTVELFF. CDR3 DNA sequence: TGCGCCAGCAGCTTGTATATTAGCGGGACCGTGGAGCTGTTTTTT.

This clonotype was observed a handful of times. Mismatch with germline at one junction end may stem from a read error. V and J are TRBV7-2 and TRBJ2-5, with TRBD1 matching over 7 bases. The V gene's germline CDR1 is SGHTA and CDR2 FQGNSA. The CDR3 has 13 residues. The CDR3 nucleotides read TGTGCCAGCAGTCGCGGACAGGAAGATACCCAGTACTTC. It yields the protein CASSRGQEDTQYF. Looking up the rest from reference TRBV7-2 and TRBJ2-5 gives the full variable domain: GAGVSQSPSNKVTEKGKDVELRCDPISGHTALYWYRQSLGQGLEFLIYFQGNSAPDKSGLPSDRFSAERTGGSVSTLTIQRTQQEDSAVYLCASSRGQEDTQYFGPGTRLLVL.

The V and J genes are TRBV7-8 and TRBJ2-5; D is uncertain. Germline CDR1 reads SGHVS; CDR2 reads FQNEAQ. Trimming shortened V by 2 bases and J by 5 bases, and 15 bases separated the two germline ends. The CDR3 is 15 amino acids. This CDR3 is CASSLLYGLAETQYF. CDR3 nucleotides: TGTGCCAGCAGCTTATTGTACGGGTTGGCCGAGACCCAGTACTTC. The whole variable domain, remainder taken from reference TRBV7-8 and TRBJ2-5, is GAGVSQSPRYKVAKRGQDVALRCDPISGHVSLFWYQQALGQGPEFLTYFQNEAQLDKSGLPSDRFFAERPEGSVSTLKIQRTQQEDSAVYLCASSLLYGLAETQYFGPGTRLLVL.